These T cell receptor beta chains were read from a single sample in a study of T cells in Graves' hyperthyroidism and ophthalmopathy. TCRdb reanalysed the multiplex PCR reads using MiXCR and keeps one entry per CDR3 protein. The table records about 660,000 distinct CDR3 sequences, 40% to 55% of them present only once. The source material was peripheral blood or thyroid tissue (not recorded which). The receptors shown here come from an adult man with Graves' disease, either hyperthyroidism or ophthalmopathy (not recorded which). CDR3s include the opening cysteine and the closing phenylalanine or tryptophan. Each record gives: D gene, V gene, clone size, CDR3 length, J gene, CDR3 DNA, CDR3 protein. A D gene is named only where the DNA matches it firmly. Part of the rows lack a size; the others show once, few, many or a class for expanded clones.

TRBD2	TRBV11-1	.	17	TRBJ2-5	TGTGCCAGCAGCTTAAGGCCCCGGCTAGCGGGAGAAGAGACCCAGTACTTC	CASSLRPRLAGEETQYF
.	TRBV24-1	.	12	TRBJ1-2	TGTGCTAGAGATCAGTTGGGCTATGGCTACACCTTC	CARDQLGYGYTF
.	TRBV2	many	16	TRBJ1-6	TGTGCCAGCAGTGTCTATAGGACAATGGGAAATTCACCCCTCCACTTT	CASSVYRTMGNSPLHF
.	TRBV7-9	few	13	TRBJ2-7	TGTGCCAGCAGTGCCGGTGGCGTTTACGAGCAGTACTTC	CASSAGGVYEQYF
TRBD1	TRBV6-5	few	14	TRBJ1-6	TGTGCCAGCAGATGGACAGGGGGGAATTCACCCCTCCACTTT	CASRWTGGNSPLHF
.	TRBV5-1	few	15	TRBJ1-1	TGCGCCAGCAGCTTGGGGACGGCGGGTCCCACTGAAGCTTTCTTT	CASSLGTAGPTEAFF
.	TRBV7-3	.	13	TRBJ1-1	TGTGCCAGCAGCCACCCAACAAGCACTGAAGCTTTCTTT	CASSHPTSTEAFF
.	TRBV11-1	.	14	TRBJ2-2	TGTGCCAGCAGTGCTGTGCCGAACACCGGGGAGCTGTTTTTT	CASSAVPNTGELFF
TRBD1	TRBV2	few	14	TRBJ1-1	TGTGCCAGCAGTTTCTCCGGGACAGGCACTGAAGCTTTCTTT	CASSFSGTGTEAFF
TRBD1	TRBV9	.	17	TRBJ1-1	TGTGCCAGCAGCCCTAGACAGGGGGTCTATGCCGACACTGAAGCTTTCTTT	CASSPRQGVYADTEAFF
TRBD1	TRBV25-1	.	17	TRBJ1-3	TGTGCCAGCAGTGCTAGACGGGACAGGGGGCATGGAAACACCATATATTTT	CASSARRDRGHGNTIYF
TRBD1	TRBV29-1	.	12	TRBJ2-5	TGCAGCGTACAGGGGGCCTGGGAGACCCAGTACTTC	CSVQGAWETQYF
.	TRBV20-1	.	14	TRBJ1-1	TGCAGTGCTAGAGGAGGTTTGCAGTTCGGTGAAGCTTTCTTT	CSARGGLQFGEAFF
TRBD1	TRBV19	.	16	TRBJ1-5	TGTGCCAGTAGCTCCCCAGACAGGGGCCAGAATCAGCCCCAGCATTTT	CASSSPDRGQNQPQHF
.	TRBV20-1	few	13	TRBJ1-2	TGCAGTGCTGCTCAACAGGGCCGGTATGGCTACACCTTC	CSAAQQGRYGYTF
.	TRBV7-2	few	14	TRBJ1-1	TGTGCCAGCAGCTTATCGATGGCTTTCACTGAAGCTTTCTTT	CASSLSMAFTEAFF
.	TRBV29-1	.	13	TRBJ1-2	TGCAGCGTGGTCTCGGGCCGGAACTATGGCTACACCTTC	CSVVSGRNYGYTF
.	TRBV6-5	.	15	TRBJ1-3	TGTGCCAGCAGTTCGGGACAACACTCTGGAAACACCATATATTTT	CASSSGQHSGNTIYF
.	TRBV13	.	15	TRBJ1-3	TGTGCCAGCAGCCAAGCGTGGGGGGGCGGAAACACCATATATTTT	CASSQAWGGGNTIYF
.	TRBV12-3/TRBV12-4	many	13	TRBJ1-2	TGTGCCAGCAGTATCTCAGGTCTCTATGGCTACACCTTC	CASSISGLYGYTF
.	TRBV29-1	.	15	TRBJ1-3	TGCAGCGTTTGGACTGGGGTGGCACGAGAAGACACCATATATTTT	CSVWTGVAREDTIYF
.	TRBV7-3	few	15	TRBJ2-7	TGTGCCAGCAGCTTAAGACCCGGGCCCTCCTACGAGCAGTACTTC	CASSLRPGPSYEQYF
.	TRBV7-9	few	16	TRBJ1-6	TGTGCCAGCAGCTTAGGCAGGGACCGGTATAATTCACCCCTCCACTTT	CASSLGRDRYNSPLHF
.	TRBV20-1	.	14	TRBJ1-5	TGCAGTGCTAGAGGGGGTGTAGCGGGACAGCCCCAGCATTTT	CSARGGVAGQPQHF
.	TRBV20-1	few	13	TRBJ1-1	TGCAGTGCTAGAGTACCAACGGGGAGGGGGGCTTTCTTT	CSARVPTGRGAFF
.	TRBV29-1	many	13	TRBJ2-5	TGCAGCGTGGCCCGGGACTCGGGGGAGACCCAGTACTTC	CSVARDSGETQYF
.	TRBV7-9	.	15	TRBJ1-1	TGTGCCAGCAGCTTAGGGACCCGAGGTGACACTGAAGCTTTCTTT	CASSLGTRGDTEAFF
.	TRBV2	.	12	TRBJ1-5	TGTGCCAGTGATCAGAGCAATCAGCCCCAGCATTTT	CASDQSNQPQHF
.	TRBV25-1	.	17	TRBJ1-1	TGTGCCAGCAGTGAATTCATCGGGGTTCCTTTGAACACTGAAGCTTTCTTT	CASSEFIGVPLNTEAFF
TRBD1	TRBV12-3/TRBV12-4	many	15	TRBJ1-6	TGTGCCAGCAGGCCTACCGGACAGGGGAATTCACCCCTCCACTTT	CASRPTGQGNSPLHF
TRBD1	TRBV12-3/TRBV12-4	.	14	TRBJ1-2	TGTGCCAGCAGTTACGAGACAGGGGGACATGGCTACACCTTC	CASSYETGGHGYTF
TRBD1	TRBV10-3	.	15	TRBJ2-7	TGTGCCATCAGCAGCACGACAGGGGCTACCTACGAGCAGTACTTC	CAISSTTGATYEQYF
TRBD2	TRBV20-1	.	15	TRBJ2-7	TGCAGTGCTAGACTAGCGGGAGTTAGCACCTACGAGCAGTACTTC	CSARLAGVSTYEQYF
TRBD1	TRBV9	few	16	TRBJ1-6	TGTGCCAGCAGCGACCACGGGACAGGGGGCGATTCACCCCTCCACTTT	CASSDHGTGGDSPLHF
TRBD1	TRBV9	.	12	TRBJ1-1	TGTGCCAGCAGCCCGCCGACAGGGCGCGCTTTCTTT	CASSPPTGRAFF
TRBD2	TRBV5-4	.	14	TRBJ2-7	TGTGCCAGCAGCCCTGGGGGGGGTTTCTACGAGCAGTACTTC	CASSPGGGFYEQYF
.	TRBV7-6	many	14	TRBJ1-2	TGTGCCAGCAGCTTAGCGCCGTTGGGGTATGGCTACACCTTC	CASSLAPLGYGYTF
.	TRBV2	.	16	TRBJ1-3	TGTGCCAGCAGTGAAGTTCCGCCGAGCTCTGGAAACACCATATATTTT	CASSEVPPSSGNTIYF
.	TRBV5-4	.	14	TRBJ2-5	TGTGCCAGCAGCTTGGGAGGGCGGAAAGAGACCCAGTACTTC	CASSLGGRKETQYF
TRBD1	TRBV19	.	16	TRBJ1-5	TGTGCCAGTAGTACTGGACAGGTACGGAGCAATCAGCCCCAGCATTTT	CASSTGQVRSNQPQHF
TRBD1	TRBV20-1	few	15	TRBJ1-5	TGCAGTGCTCTAATCAGCACAGGGGAGAATCAGCCCCAGCATTTT	CSALISTGENQPQHF
TRBD1	TRBV5-1	.	16	TRBJ1-1	TGCGCCAGCGGCTTCTTACCCGGGACAGGGGACACTGAAGCTTTCTTT	CASGFLPGTGDTEAFF
TRBD2	TRBV20-1	.	15	TRBJ2-7	TGCAGTGCTAGGCCGCTGGTAGCGGGAGTGAACGAGCAGTACTTC	CSARPLVAGVNEQYF
.	TRBV5-1	.	14	TRBJ1-6	TGCGCCAGCAGCCGGGAGACCCATAATTCACCCCTCCACTTT	CASSRETHNSPLHF
TRBD2	TRBV7-3	few	16	TRBJ2-2	TGTGCCAGCAGCTCCCACCCTAGACTAGCGGACGGGGAGCTGTTTTTT	CASSSHPRLADGELFF
.	TRBV9	many	15	TRBJ1-6	TGTGCCAGCAGCGTAGAAGGCAGGGGTGATTCACCCCTCCACTTT	CASSVEGRGDSPLHF
.	TRBV29-1	.	12	TRBJ1-3	TGCAGCGTTGACGAGTTTGGAAACACCATATATTTT	CSVDEFGNTIYF
.	TRBV25-1	many	14	TRBJ1-1	TGTGCCAGCAGTGAAGGGGTACAGAACACTGAAGCTTTCTTT	CASSEGVQNTEAFF
.	TRBV15	few	16	TRBJ1-6	TGTGCCACCAGCAGAGATATAAGGGGCGCCGGATCACCCCTCCACTTT	CATSRDIRGAGSPLHF
TRBD1	TRBV12-3/TRBV12-4	.	14	TRBJ2-2	TGTGCCAGCAGTCCAAGGACAGGGTTCGGGGAGCTGTTTTTT	CASSPRTGFGELFF
.	TRBV12-3/TRBV12-4	many	13	TRBJ1-1	TGCGCCAGCAGCTTGGGCGTGAGCACTGAAGCTTTCTTT	CASSLGVSTEAFF
.	TRBV10-3	once	15	TRBJ2-7	TGTGCCAGCAGTTACTCGAGTCAGCTTATCTACGGGCAGTACTTC	CASSYSSQLIYGQYF
.	TRBV7-7	once	17	TRBJ2-6	TGTGCCAGCTCCCAAGGGAGCCGGGCATCTGGGGCCAACGTCCTGACTTTC	CASSQGSRASGANVLTF
TRBD1	TRBV2	.	13	TRBJ1-5	TGTGCCAGCGACGGGACAGTGGCTCAGCCCCAGCATTTT	CASDGTVAQPQHF